This T cell receptor (beta chain) was sequenced during a study of blood T cells in healthy people across ages. This CDR3 has 16 amino acids. The V gene's germline CDR1 is WSHSY and CDR2 SAAADI. In the case of this clonotype: One end of the junction is discordant with germline, which a read error may explain.

With a J-beta primer mix and a sample-barcoded 5' primer, a second PCR ran about 7 to 12 cycles. TCRdb ran MiXCR on the 5' RACE reads and lists one entry per CDR3 protein. The repertoire holds over 450,000 distinct CDR3 sequences, with approximately 25% as singletons. These same data were also listed under a study on T cells of mothers and their children.

The specimen was blood. The J gene is TRBJ2-5, the V gene TRBV10-2, with 15 bases lining up with TRBD2. This clonotype was obtained from a boy aged 5-17 years in good health. The CDR3 is CAGSDTGLAGGTTQYF. For the CDR3, the DNA is TGCGCCGGCAGTGATACGGGACTAGCGGGAGGTACGACCCAGTACTTC.